The 23 T cell receptor beta chains in this list originate from one sample, sequenced in a study of blood T cell repertoires in COVID-19. TCRdb's table, derived via immunoSEQ multiplex PCR, lists solely in-frame clones and lacks some. This table holds about 110,000 clones, over 75% found once. The specimen sequenced was peripheral blood. Receptor source: a woman aged 70-85 years with acute or convalescent COVID-19.

The chain couples TRBV19 to TRBJ2-1; 11 positions match TRBD2. Looked up from germline, CDR1 is LNHDA and CDR2 is SQIVND (reference sequence). The CDR3 has 15 amino acids. Trimming removed 0 bases from V and 6 bases from J; junction bases left unmatched: 1. CDR3 sequence reads: CASSIDSGGANEQFF. DNA of the CDR3: TGTGCCAGTAGTATAGATAGCGGGGGGGCCAATGAGCAGTTCTTC.

The chain couples TRBV5-6 to TRBJ1-4; D unresolved. The length of the CDR3 is 14 residues. Germline V gene lookup returns CDR1 SGHDT and CDR2 YYEEEE. V was shortened by 1 base and J by 8 bases, with 12 bases between the two germline ends. The CDR3 coding sequence is TGTGCCAGCAGCTTGAAACAGCTACAAGAAAAACTGTTTTTT. Protein product: CASSLKQLQEKLFF.

This sequence joins TRBV6-2 or TRBV6-3 and TRBJ1-2; D remains unclear. The V gene lost 5 bases and the J gene lost 4 bases, with 8 bases spanning the gap. Germline CDR1 and CDR2: MNHEY and SVGEGT. CDR3 length: 12 amino acids. The CDR3 nucleotides are TGTGCCAGCAGTCTAACGAGCTATGGCTACACCTTC. Residues: CASSLTSYGYTF.

This chain links TRBV27 with TRBJ1-1, with D possibly matching TRBD1 (6 bases). Germline V gene data show CDR1 as MNHEY and CDR2 as SMNVEV (reference sequence). The V gene lost 6 bases and the J gene lost 1 base, with 24 bases spanning the gap. The CDR3 is 18 residues long. The CDR3 here is CASRGPTGFLASNTEAFF. Written as DNA, the CDR3 is TGTGCCAGCAGGGGACCGACAGGCTTCTTAGCTTCGAACACTGAAGCTTTCTTT.

This chain joins TRBV28 and TRBJ1-5; D remains ambiguous. V lost 3 bases and J 7 bases, leaving 16 bases between the germline ends. This CDR3 is built from 15 residues. The germline CDR1 and CDR2 sequences are MDHEN and SYDVKM. For the CDR3, the DNA is TGTGCCAGCAGTTTGAGCAGCGTTTTAAGGCAGCCCCAGCATTTT. This sequence encodes CASSLSSVLRQPQHF.

The J gene is TRBJ1-1, the V gene TRBV6-2 or TRBV6-3; possibly TRBD1 for D (6 bases). V was trimmed by 0 bases and J by 1 base, leaving 12 bases between them. This CDR3 has 16 amino acids. Germline V gene sequence: CDR1 MNHEY, CDR2 SVGEGT. CDR3 DNA sequence: TGTGCCAGCAGTTACTCGACGGGCAGGGGGAACACTGAAGCTTTCTTT. It is translated as CASSYSTGRGNTEAFF.

V and J are TRBV3-1 (or the pseudogene TRBV3-2) and TRBJ1-3, with D uncertain. The CDR3 is 14 residues long. Trimming took off 2 bases at V and 4 bases at J, with 9 bases between the two ends. Per germline, CDR1 LGHDT and CDR2 YNNKEL (reference sequence). In DNA form, the CDR3 reads TGTGCCAGCAGCCAAATCCCCCTGGGAAACACCATATATTTT. It translates to CASSQIPLGNTIYF.

In this sample, this clone turned up once. This chain joins TRBV2 and TRBJ1-3, with 7 bases lining up with TRBD1. Germline V CDR1 and CDR2: SNHLY, FYNNEI. The CDR3 runs to 14 residues. J was trimmed by 2 bases and V by 3 bases; bases with no gene match: 1. Here the CDR3 DNA reads TGTGCCAGCAGTGACAGGGGGACTGGAAACACCATATATTTT. Translating gives CASSDRGTGNTIYF.

This chain connects TRBV7-2 to TRBJ1-2; weak D call: TRBD1 (6 bases). This CDR3 has 12 residues. CDR1 is SGHTA and CDR2 is FQGNSA in the germline V gene. Trimming cost V 8 bases and J 7 bases, with 14 bases left between them. CDR3 in amino acids: CASLKAGAGYTF. The CDR3 DNA reads TGTGCCAGCTTAAAAGCAGGGGCTGGCTACACCTTC.

This chain uses TRBV27 with TRBJ2-3; tentatively, D is TRBD2 (7 bases). V dropped 10 bases and J dropped 4 bases, with 18 bases sitting between them. Germline V CDR1 and CDR2: MNHEY, SMNVEV (reference sequence). CDR3 length: 14 residues. The CDR3 region has the DNA TGTGCCACCACCCGGGGGGCATCCGCAGATACGCAGTATTTT. Its translation is CATTRGASADTQYF.

This clone was recorded only once. The chain is built from TRBV3-1 (or the pseudogene TRBV3-2) and TRBJ1-3; 8 bases agree with TRBD1. J gave up 3 bases and V 5 bases, and 3 bases lay outside the gene matches. CDR3 length: 14 amino acids. Germline V lookup: CDR1 LGHDT, CDR2 YNNKEL (reference sequence). This CDR3 is CASSSGTGGNTIYF. CDR3 in DNA: TGTGCCAGCAGCTCCGGGACAGGTGGAAACACCATATATTTT.

V gene TRBV7-2 combines with J gene TRBJ1-1; D remains ambiguous. The CDR3 loop spans 13 amino acids. Germline assignment: CDR1 SGHTA and CDR2 FQGNSA. With 6 bases removed from V and 4 bases from J, the gap between germline ends came to 12 bases. The CDR3: CASRSDLVTEAFF. Here the CDR3 DNA reads TGTGCCAGCAGGAGCGATTTGGTCACTGAAGCTTTCTTT.

The chain uses TRBV27 and TRBJ2-4, with 7 bases fitting TRBD2. The CDR3 is 16 residues long. Germline V CDR1 and CDR2: MNHEY, SMNVEV (reference sequence). Trimming at V came to 3 bases and at J to 0 bases, leaving 5 bases not matched to a gene. The CDR3 region is CASSFGGVLAKNIQYF. The DNA of the CDR3 is TGTGCCAGCAGTTTTGGGGGGGTGTTAGCCAAAAACATTCAGTACTTC.

The chain links TRBV11-3 to TRBJ2-3; 7 bases fit TRBD1. V was pared by 3 bases and J by 1 base, with 1 base of the junction left unmatched. The CDR3 length is 14 residues. Germline V gives CDR1 SGHNT, CDR2 YENEEA. The CDR3, as DNA: TGTGCCAGCAGCTTGGGGACAGGCACAGATACGCAGTATTTT. Translation gives CASSLGTGTDTQYF. Using reference TRBV11-3 and TRBJ2-3 for the parts outside the CDR3, the full variable domain is EAGVVQSPRYKIIEKKQPVAFWCNPISGHNTLYWYLQNLGQGPELLIRYENEEAVDDSQLPKDRFSAERLKGVDSTLKIQPAELGDSAVYLCASSLGTGTDTQYFGPGTRLTVL.

The chain couples TRBV28 to TRBJ1-5, with 7 bases lining up with TRBD1. The CDR3 has 15 amino acids. CDR1 MDHEN and CDR2 SYDVKM come from the germline V gene. Losses at the gene ends were 4 bases for V and 3 bases for J; bases not matched to a gene: 6. CDR3 sequence: CASSSVGQFNQPQHF. Written as DNA, the CDR3 is TGTGCCAGCAGTTCGGTGGGACAGTTCAATCAGCCCCAGCATTTT.

The CDR3: CASSVEIGNSPLHF. CDR3 DNA: TGTGCCAGCAGCGTAGAAATCGGGAATTCACCCCTCCACTTT. J is TRBJ1-6 and V is TRBV9; D remains ambiguous. Trimming pared 0 bases from V and 7 bases from J, leaving 8 bases between. CDR1 SGDLS and CDR2 YYNGEE come from the germline V gene. This CDR3 is built from 14 residues.

The chain has TRBV28 and TRBJ1-2; 7 nucleotides match TRBD1. V was pared by 5 bases and J by 3 bases, with 15 bases of the junction left unmatched. Germline lookup yields CDR1 MDHEN and CDR2 SYDVKM. This CDR3 spans 17 amino acids. Here the CDR3 reads CASSPVSSTGPHYGYTF. In DNA, the CDR3 is TGTGCCAGCAGTCCCGTCAGCTCGACAGGGCCCCACTATGGCTACACCTTC.

This clone was detected once. The chain employs TRBV28 and TRBJ1-5; 7 nucleotides align to TRBD1. The length of the CDR3 is 15 residues. Per germline, CDR1 MDHEN and CDR2 SYDVKM. The J segment lost 4 bases and the V segment lost 8 bases, leaving 11 bases of the junction unmatched. The CDR3 loop reads CASHGRGALNQPQHF. The CDR3 region has the DNA TGTGCCAGCCACGGCAGGGGGGCCCTTAATCAGCCCCAGCATTTT.

This clone is a singleton in its sample. Written as DNA, the CDR3 is TGTGCCAGCAGTGATTTAGTAGCGGGAAACAACGAGCAGTACTTC. Translating gives CASSDLVAGNNEQYF. The gene calls are TRBV2 and TRBJ2-7; the match to TRBD2 covers 8 bases. Trimming took 3 bases from V and 5 from J; bases not matched to a gene: 9. CDR3 length: 15 residues. Germline lookup yields CDR1 SNHLY and CDR2 FYNNEI.

The V gene is TRBV30, the J gene TRBJ2-1, with a tentative D call TRBD2 (7 bases). V shed 3 bases and J shed 9 bases, with 18 bases lying between them. The CDR3 is 14 residues long. Germline loops: CDR1 GTSNPN, CDR2 SVGIG (reference sequence). CDR3 sequence reads: CAWSRGGGETEQFF. For the CDR3, the DNA is TGTGCCTGGAGCCGAGGGGGAGGGGAAACTGAGCAGTTCTTC.

The chain joins TRBV28 to TRBJ1-5, with D possibly being TRBD1 (6 bases). The CDR3 length is 17 residues. The germline V gene encodes CDR1 MDHEN and CDR2 SYDVKM. V was shortened by 4 bases and J by 0 bases, with 16 bases between the two germline ends. The CDR3 spells CASSSDGTHYSNQPQHF. CDR3 DNA: TGTGCCAGCAGTTCCGACGGGACACATTATAGCAATCAGCCCCAGCATTTT.

The chain has TRBV5-6 and TRBJ2-1; the match to TRBD2 covers 10 bases. V lost 6 bases and J lost 7; bases outside the gene matches: 7. Germline CDR1 and CDR2: SGHDT and YYEEEE. The CDR3 totals 14 residues. Here the CDR3 reads CASTLAGAQNEQFF. As DNA, the CDR3 is TGTGCCAGCACCCTAGCGGGAGCTCAAAATGAGCAGTTCTTC. The whole variable domain, remainder taken from reference TRBV5-6 and TRBJ2-1, is DAGVTQSPTHLIKTRGQQVTLRCSPKSGHDTVSWYQQALGQGPQFIFQYYEEEERQRGNFPDRFSGHQFPNYSSELNVNALLLGDSALYLCASTLAGAQNEQFFGPGTRLTVL.

This clone appeared once. This chain connects TRBV30 to TRBJ2-1; 9 bases agree with TRBD2. This CDR3 is built from 15 residues. The ends lost 0 bases at V and 6 bases at J; junction bases unmatched: 6. Germline V gene lookup returns CDR1 GTSNPN and CDR2 SVGIG (reference sequence). Here the CDR3 DNA reads TGTGCCTGGAGTGTAGTAGCGGGAGTGATCAATGAGCAGTTCTTC. Translation gives CAWSVVAGVINEQFF.